Following are 26 T cell receptor beta chains from one sample sequenced in a study of early T cells in non-severe SARS-CoV-2 infection. TCRdb re-called the 5' RACE reads with MiXCR, one entry per CDR3 protein. The sample consists of roughly 33,000 distinct CDR3 sequences, 5.7% of them appearing once. What was sequenced was whole blood. Every receptor here comes from an adult who was a healthcare worker with PCR-confirmed SARS-CoV-2 infection or an uninfected control (not recorded which).

A remark on this clonotype: Given a much more abundant clone one base away, this may be a read error. This chain connects TRBV13 to TRBJ2-1, with TRBD2 identical over 7 bases. The ends lost 2 bases at V and 6 bases at J; junction bases unmatched: 10. The CDR3 runs 16 residues. The germline gives CDR1 PRHDT, CDR2 FYEKMQ (reference sequence). The CDR3 sequence is CASSLLVGTNPNEQFF. CDR3 in DNA: TGTGCCAGCAGCTTATTAGTAGGGACTAATCCCAATGAGCAGTTCTTC. Full variable domain (missing parts from reference TRBV13 and TRBJ2-1): AAGVIQSPRHLIKEKRETATLKCYPIPRHDTVYWYQQGPGQDPQFLISFYEKMQSDKGSIPDRFSAQQFSDYHSELNMSSLELGDSALYFCASSLLVGTNPNEQFFGPGTRLTVL.

This clonotype showed up just a few times. The chain uses TRBV12-3 or TRBV12-4 and TRBJ2-5; 9 bases agree with TRBD1. This CDR3 comprises 15 residues. The J segment lost 5 bases and the V segment lost 7 bases, leaving 11 bases of the junction unmatched. The CDR3 protein is CASTASTGGLETQYF. The DNA of the CDR3 is TGTGCCAGCACTGCGAGTACAGGGGGCTTGGAGACCCAGTACTTC.

This clonotype was observed at least ten times. CDR3 sequence reads: CASSVSSSAAGELFF. CDR3 nucleotide sequence: TGCGCCAGCAGCGTATCCTCTAGCGCCGCCGGGGAGCTGTTTTTT. The chain couples TRBV5-1 to TRBJ2-2; D perhaps matches TRBD2 (6 bases). Trimming removed 4 bases from V and 6 bases from J, with 16 bases in between. Germline V gene lookup returns CDR1 SGHRS and CDR2 YFSETQ. The CDR3 loop spans 15 amino acids.

This clonotype was recorded many times. The chain carries TRBV6-5 and TRBJ2-2; D is unclear. Germline V gene lookup returns CDR1 MNHEY and CDR2 SVGAGI. V was pared by 7 bases and J by 3 bases, with 15 bases between. This CDR3 is built from 15 residues. The CDR3 DNA is TGTGCCAGCAAAGTCGACCGTTCGGACACCGGGGAGCTGTTTTTT. Its protein is CASKVDRSDTGELFF.

The chain carries TRBV6-2 or TRBV6-3 and TRBJ2-2; TRBD2 matches at 8 bases. The germline V gene encodes CDR1 MNHEY and CDR2 SVGEGT. After removal of 6 bases from V and 7 bases from J, the junction contained 7 bases not matched to a gene. CDR3 length equals 14 residues. The CDR3 sequence: CASRLSGRDGELFF. Written as DNA, the CDR3 is TGTGCCAGCAGATTAAGCGGGAGAGACGGGGAGCTGTTTTTT.

Many counts were recorded for this clonotype. The chain uses TRBV11-2 and TRBJ1-2; no clear D gene. Germline CDR1 SGHAT, CDR2 FQNNGV. V was clipped by 2 bases and J by 2 bases, with 9 bases between them. The CDR3 runs to 14 residues. The CDR3: CASSLIHTNYGYTF. In nucleotides, the CDR3 is TGTGCCAGCAGCTTAATCCACACAAACTATGGCTACACCTTC.

This clonotype was recorded at least ten times. The chain combines TRBV5-1 with TRBJ1-2, with TRBD1 matching over 9 bases. The ends lost 4 bases at V and 4 bases at J; junction bases unmatched: 20. The CDR3 extends over 19 amino acids. CDR1 and CDR2 from the germline V gene are SGHRS and YFSETQ. Written as DNA, the CDR3 is TGCGCCAGCAGCGCGAAACAGGGGGCAGAGTCCCCCCCCGGCTATGGCTACACCTTC. Its protein is CASSAKQGAESPPGYGYTF.

This clonotype was recorded a few times. CDR3 DNA: TGTGCCAGCTCACCACCATCCTTGGAGACCCAGTACTTC. Protein product: CASSPPSLETQYF. V and J are TRBV18 and TRBJ2-5; D remains unclear. The V end lost 0 bases, the J end lost 5 bases, and 7 bases lay between the germline ends. CDR3 length equals 13 residues. Looked up from germline, CDR1 is KGHSH and CDR2 is LQKENI.

This clonotype was seen repeatedly, ten times or more. The rearrangement links TRBV29-1 to TRBJ2-7; TRBD2 agrees at 8 bases. The CDR3 sequence is 13 residues long. Trimming at V came to 3 bases and at J to 5 bases, leaving 6 bases not matched to a gene. The germline CDR1 and CDR2 sequences are SQVTM and ANQGSEA. The CDR3 sequence: CSVEGLETDEQYV. The CDR3 DNA reads TGCAGCGTTGAGGGACTAGAAACTGACGAGCAGTACGTC.

This clonotype came up a few times. The chain uses TRBV7-2 and TRBJ2-5, with 8 bases identical to TRBD1. The CDR3 is 15 residues long. Germline V CDR1 and CDR2: SGHTA, FQGNSA. J lost 5 bases, V lost 1 base, and 6 bases had no gene match. CDR3 sequence: CASSLVRGQYETQYF. The CDR3 DNA follows: TGTGCCAGCAGCTTAGTCAGGGGGCAGTACGAGACCCAGTACTTC.

This chain connects TRBV28 to TRBJ1-1; maybe TRBD1 (6 bases). Germline values: CDR1 MDHEN, CDR2 SYDVKM. This CDR3 comprises 15 residues. Trimming took 8 bases from V and 5 from J, leaving 21 bases between them. The CDR3 reads CASSVYTGARTEAFF. As DNA, the CDR3 is TGTGCCAGCTCAGTTTATACGGGGGCTAGGACTGAAGCTTTCTTT.

This clonotype is termed medium-sized. V usage is TRBV28 and J usage is TRBJ2-7, with TRBD1 matching 10 bases. Per germline, CDR1 MDHEN and CDR2 SYDVKM. V trimming: 6 bases; J trimming: 4 bases; junction bases outside the gene matches: 9. The CDR3 contains 15 residues. CDR3 in amino acids: CASRTGTGALYEQYF. For the CDR3, the DNA is TGTGCCAGCAGGACGGGGACAGGGGCCCTATACGAGCAGTACTTC.

This clonotype was seen many times. The V and J genes are TRBV20-1 and TRBJ2-1, with 8 bases that match TRBD2. The CDR3 covers 16 residues. Germline V gene sequence: CDR1 DFQATT, CDR2 SNEGSKA (reference sequence). The J segment lost 7 bases and the V segment lost 7 bases, leaving 18 bases of the junction unmatched. CDR3 amino acids: CSVIRGREGRRNEQFF. CDR3 nucleotides: TGCAGTGTCATACGTGGTCGGGAGGGCCGCAGGAATGAGCAGTTCTTC.

This clonotype was recorded at least ten times. CDR3 sequence (DNA): TGCAGCGTTGATTTGTGGGACGTTATCCCCCACAATGAGCAGTTCTTC. It specifies CSVDLWDVIPHNEQFF. The chain employs TRBV29-1 and TRBJ2-1; D may correspond to TRBD1 or TRBD2 (5 bases each). The CDR3 loop spans 16 amino acids. Germline V gives CDR1 SQVTM, CDR2 ANQGSEA. Trimming took off 3 bases at V and 5 bases at J, with 20 bases between the two ends.

This clonotype was seen ten or more times. The V call is TRBV7-8, the J call TRBJ2-7; tentative D call: TRBD1 (7 bases). The CDR3 totals 13 residues. Germline V gives CDR1 SGHVS, CDR2 FQNEAQ. The germline V and J ends were trimmed by 5 bases and 5 bases, with 13 bases remaining between them. CDR3 region: CASSAQGRNEQYF. DNA of the CDR3: TGTGCCAGCAGCGCACAGGGGAGGAACGAGCAGTACTTC.

This clonotype was seen many times. The V gene is TRBV29-1, the J gene TRBJ2-5; unclear D gene. The CDR3 covers 12 residues. Germline loops: CDR1 SQVTM, CDR2 ANQGSEA. Trimming removed 7 bases at V and 2 bases at J, with 11 bases between. The chain's CDR3 is CSAVGPQETQYF. DNA of the CDR3: TGCAGCGCGGTAGGGCCACAAGAGACCCAGTACTTC.

This clonotype was recorded at least ten times. CDR3: CASSLVAGLNTGELFF. As DNA, the CDR3 is TGTGCCAGCAGCTTAGTAGCGGGGTTAAACACCGGGGAGCTGTTTTTT. The gene calls are TRBV7-3 and TRBJ2-2; TRBD2 agrees at 8 bases. CDR1 SGHTA and CDR2 FQGTGA come from the germline V gene. The CDR3 runs 16 residues. The ends lost 2 bases at V and 2 bases at J; junction bases unmatched: 4. The full variable domain, completed using reference TRBV7-3 and TRBJ2-2, is GAGVSQTPSNKVTEKGKYVELRCDPISGHTALYWYRQSLGQGPEFLIYFQGTGAADDSGLPNDRFFAVRPEGSVSTLKIQRTERGDSAVYLCASSLVAGLNTGELFFGEGSRLTVL.

This clonotype was seen at least ten times. The chain uses TRBV5-6 and TRBJ1-1, with D possibly being TRBD1 (5 bases). CDR3 size: 14 residues. Looked up from germline, CDR1 is SGHDT and CDR2 is YYEEEE. The V end was cut by 4 bases, the J end by 1 base, with 11 bases between. The CDR3 loop is CASSAGPRNTEAFF. The CDR3 nucleotides read TGTGCCAGCAGCGCGGGACCCAGGAACACTGAAGCTTTCTTT.

The V call is TRBV6-6, the J call TRBJ2-1, with no clear D. CDR3 length: 12 amino acids. The germline V gene encodes CDR1 MNHNY and CDR2 SVGAGI (reference sequence). V was trimmed by 2 bases and J by 8 bases, leaving 7 bases between them. The CDR3 DNA follows: TGTGCCAGCAGTTACCTACGCCATGAGCAGTTCTTC. Its protein is CASSYLRHEQFF.

This clonotype was counted only a few times. This CDR3 is CSARDDLREKLFF. In DNA form, the CDR3 reads TGCAGTGCTAGAGACGATTTACGCGAAAAACTGTTTTTT. This sequence joins TRBV20-1 and TRBJ1-4; D unclear. The CDR3 loop spans 13 amino acids. The V gene's germline CDR1 is DFQATT and CDR2 SNEGSKA (reference sequence). V shed 0 bases and J shed 8 bases, with 10 bases lying between them.

V usage is TRBV29-1 and J usage is TRBJ2-5; D call uncertain. The length of the CDR3 is 12 residues. Deletions cut 3 bases from V and 5 bases from J, with 10 bases between. From germline, CDR1 is SQVTM and CDR2 ANQGSEA. CDR3 nucleotides: TGCAGCGTTGAGTTTGTGGGCGAGACCCAGTACTTC. It translates to CSVEFVGETQYF. Variable domain in full (rest from reference TRBV29-1 and TRBJ2-5): SAVISQKPSRDICQRGTSLTIQCQVDSQVTMMFWYRQQPGQSLTLIATANQGSEATYESGFVIDKFPISRPNLTFSTLTVSNMSPEDSSIYLCSVEFVGETQYFGPGTRLLVL.

This clonotype showed up many times. This sequence joins TRBV7-2 and TRBJ2-3; 8 bases map to TRBD1. The CDR3 is 15 residues long. V dropped 5 bases and J dropped 3; count of bases not matched to a gene: 7. Per the germline V gene, CDR1 is SGHTA and CDR2 is FQGNSA. The CDR3, as DNA: TGTGCCAGCAGCCGGTGGACAGGGATTACAGATACGCAGTATTTT. Translating it yields CASSRWTGITDTQYF.

V usage is TRBV19 and J usage is TRBJ2-2, with a tentative D call TRBD2 (6 bases). This CDR3 is built from 14 residues. Trimming stripped 7 bases from V and 3 bases from J, with 12 bases between. The germline gives CDR1 LNHDA, CDR2 SQIVND (reference sequence). CDR3 amino acids: CASMSREDTGELFF. CDR3 nucleotides: TGTGCCAGTATGTCCAGGGAGGACACCGGGGAGCTGTTTTTT.

Ten or more counts support this clonotype. CDR3 in amino acids: CASSSRDEWETQYF. In DNA, the CDR3 is TGTGCCAGCAGCTCCCGGGACGAGTGGGAGACCCAGTACTTC. The rearrangement uses TRBV13 and TRBJ2-5, with D possibly being TRBD1 or TRBD2 (5 bases each). Germline V gene sequence: CDR1 PRHDT, CDR2 FYEKMQ (reference sequence). V was shortened by 4 bases and J by 5 bases, with 14 bases between the two germline ends. The CDR3 loop spans 14 amino acids.

This clonotype was picked up many times. The chain joins TRBV20-1 to TRBJ1-5, with D unclear. Germline CDR1 and CDR2: DFQATT and SNEGSKA (reference sequence). Between the trimmed V and J ends, which lost 7 bases and 7 bases, there was a span of 14 bases. The CDR3 length is 12 residues. Here the CDR3 reads CSEPQKSQPQHF. CDR3 bases: TGCAGTGAGCCTCAGAAATCACAGCCCCAGCATTTT.

This clonotype rates as medium-sized. This chain uses TRBV27 with TRBJ2-7; 7 bases are a match to TRBD1. Trimming took 0 bases from V and 5 from J; bases not matched to a gene: 4. The CDR3 has 14 amino acids. Germline CDR1 and CDR2: MNHEY and SMNVEV (reference sequence). CDR3 region: CASSLSDRYHEQYF. CDR3 DNA: TGTGCCAGCAGTTTATCGGACAGGTACCACGAGCAGTACTTC.